The entry below gives a single T cell receptor beta chain sequence along with its context. The data stem from a study of blood T cells in healthy people across ages. A second about 7 to 12 cycle PCR used barcoded and J-beta primers. MiXCR, run by TCRdb on the 5' RACE reads, gives a single entry per CDR3 protein. The sample yields hundreds of thousands of distinct CDR3 sequences, more than 40% seen once. The junction had 7 bases not matched to a gene; V was cut back by 3 bases and J by 3 bases. The CDR3 is 15 amino acids. Germline V gene sequence: CDR1 ENHRY, CDR2 SYGVKD. The sample taken for sequencing was blood. The chain couples TRBV10-3 to TRBJ1-1, with 7 bases identical to TRBD1. This TCR came from a woman aged 55-75 years in good health. Written as DNA, the CDR3 is TGTGCCATCAGTGAAAACAGGGGCGCCTACACTGAAGCTTTCTTT. Translating gives CAISENRGAYTEAFF.